The 3 T cell receptor beta chains presented below share a single source sample, sequenced in a study of blood T cell repertoires in COVID-19. The table came from immunoSEQ multiplex PCR; TCRdb's copy has only in-frame clones and leaves some out. The table records roughly 160,000 clones, under 90% of them present only once. The sequenced sample consisted of PBMCs or T cells enriched from blood (not recorded which). The receptor set was obtained from a man aged 50 to 59 who had recovered from COVID-19.

In its sample, this clone was seen once. The CDR3 sequence: CASSLGLGQGYGYTF. DNA for the CDR3: TGCGCCAGCAGCTTGGGTTTGGGACAGGGATATGGCTACACCTTC. The chain employs TRBV5-1 and TRBJ1-2; 9 positions match TRBD1. Losses at the gene ends were 0 bases for V and 5 bases for J; bases not matched to a gene: 5. Germline lookup yields CDR1 SGHRS and CDR2 YFSETQ. The CDR3 length is 15 residues.

The CDR3 DNA follows: TGCGCCAGCAGCTTGGGCCAGTCTAGCAATCAGCCCCAGCATTTT. Amino acid sequence: CASSLGQSSNQPQHF. This chain connects TRBV5-1 to TRBJ1-5; D is unresolved. This CDR3 is 15 amino acids long. Per the germline V gene, CDR1 is SGHRS and CDR2 is YFSETQ. The V end lost 0 bases, the J end lost 0 bases, and 7 bases lay between the germline ends.

A note on this clone: The junction and the germline gene differ at one end; a read error may be behind it. The chain links TRBV12-5 to TRBJ1-1, with D perhaps matching TRBD1 (6 bases). The CDR3 totals 16 residues. Germline-derived CDR1 and CDR2 are LGHNT and FRNRAP. This CDR3 reads CASGLVGGGGYTEAFF. CDR3 coding DNA: TGTGCTAGTGGGTTGGTAGGTGGGGGGGGCTACACTGAAGCTTTCTTT.